This TCR beta chain was captured by sequencing in a study of read filtering for tumor transcriptome and immune sequencing. Findings of the study overall: Compared with RNA-seq, IR-seq gave much higher clonotype depth and reliability.

This library used approximately 390 ng RNA and molecular barcoded adaptors spanning alpha/delta and beta/gamma chains. TCRdb reprocessed the reads with MiXCR, giving one entry per CDR3 protein. The repertoire has 100,000 to 150,000 distinct CDR3 sequences, around 13% of them found once; the top ten carry approximately 8%. There are many counts of this clonotype. The antigen is unknown. This CDR3 has 14 residues. Per germline, CDR1 SGHAT and CDR2 FQNNGV. V shed 5 bases and J 2 bases; nucleotides not matched to a gene: 3. The sequenced sample was a population of CD138-negative cells sorted from bone marrow. The chain joins TRBV11-2 to TRBJ2-7, with TRBD1 matching over 10 bases. This clonotype originated in a donor aged 40 or older with multiple myeloma. The CDR3 loop is CASSPGTGAYEQYF. CDR3 coding DNA: TGTGCCAGCAGCCCCGGGACAGGGGCCTACGAGCAGTACTTC.